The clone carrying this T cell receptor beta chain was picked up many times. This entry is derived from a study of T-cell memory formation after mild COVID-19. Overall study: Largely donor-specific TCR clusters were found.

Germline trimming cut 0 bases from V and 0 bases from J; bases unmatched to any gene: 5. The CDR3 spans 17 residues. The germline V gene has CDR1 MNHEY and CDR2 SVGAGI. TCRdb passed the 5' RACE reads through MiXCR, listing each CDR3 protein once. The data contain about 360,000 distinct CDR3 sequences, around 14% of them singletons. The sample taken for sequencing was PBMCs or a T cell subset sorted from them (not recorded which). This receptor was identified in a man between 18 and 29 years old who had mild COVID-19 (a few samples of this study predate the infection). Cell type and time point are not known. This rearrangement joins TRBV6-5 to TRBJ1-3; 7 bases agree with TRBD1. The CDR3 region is CASSYSGQANSGNTIYF. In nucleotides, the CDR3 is TGTGCCAGCAGTTACTCCGGACAGGCCAACTCTGGAAACACCATATATTTT.